This is a list of T cell receptor beta chains from one sample in a study of cytomegalovirus exposure and HLA in healthy donors. Assay: immunoSEQ multiplex PCR; the TCRdb copy retains only in-frame clones and omits some. Here the sample spans some 150,000 clones, 70% to 80% being singletons. The sequenced sample was PBMCs. The receptor source for this set is a human donor in good health. CDR3s include the opening cysteine and the closing phenylalanine or tryptophan. A D gene is named only where the DNA matches it firmly. Where a row states a size, it is once, few, many or the class of an expanded clone; other rows omit it.

V gene	J gene	D gene	clone size	CDR3 protein	CDR3 DNA
TRBV5-1	TRBJ2-5	TRBD2	few	CASSVTSVGETQYF	TGCGCCAGCAGCGTAACTAGCGTCGGAGAGACCCAGTACTTC
TRBV29-1	TRBJ2-1	TRBD2	NA	CSVEDRTGGPSEQFF	TGCAGCGTTGAAGATCGAACGGGGGGGCCTAGTGAGCAGTTCTTC
TRBV5-1	TRBJ1-1	NA	NA	CASSSFTGRTEAFF	TGCGCCAGCAGTTCATTCACAGGGCGCACTGAAGCTTTCTTT
TRBV6-1	TRBJ1-5	NA	NA	CASSHMASNQPQHF	TGTGCCAGCAGTCACATGGCTAGCAATCAGCCCCAGCATTTT
TRBV28	TRBJ1-5	TRBD1	NA	CASSPHSGTGYRNQPQHF	TGTGCCAGCAGTCCCCACTCCGGGACAGGGTATAGAAATCAGCCCCAGCATTTT
TRBV6-5	TRBJ1-1	NA	NA	CASRGRVRTEAFF	TGTGCCAGCAGGGGCAGGGTGAGGACTGAAGCTTTCTTT
TRBV27	TRBJ2-7	NA	NA	CASSFTLSSYEQYF	TGTGCCAGCAGTTTTACGCTTAGCTCCTACGAGCAGTACTTC
TRBV10-3	TRBJ2-1	TRBD2	NA	CAISGASGGNNEQFF	TGTGCCATCAGTGGAGCTAGCGGGGGGAACAATGAGCAGTTCTTC
TRBV30	TRBJ1-2	TRBD1	NA	CAWSGTGYGYTF	TGTGCCTGGAGTGGGACAGGGTACGGCTACACCTTC
TRBV9	TRBJ2-5	TRBD2	once	CASSPQSGTSGGKTQYF	TGTGCCAGCAGCCCGCAGTCCGGGACTAGCGGGGGGAAGACCCAGTACTTC
TRBV5-1	TRBJ2-7	NA	NA	CASGRQPNYEQYF	TGCGCCAGCGGCCGACAGCCCAACTACGAGCAGTACTTC
TRBV27	TRBJ1-1	TRBD1	NA	CASSLGWTGPEAFF	TGTGCCAGCAGTTTAGGATGGACAGGGCCTGAAGCTTTCTTT
TRBV27	TRBJ1-6	NA	few	CASSLRQRNSPLHF	TGTGCCAGCAGTTTACGACAGAGGAATTCACCCCTCCACTTT
TRBV6-4	TRBJ2-1	NA	NA	CASSVSQYNEQFF	TGTGCCAGCAGTGTATCGCAGTACAATGAGCAGTTCTTC
TRBV4-2	TRBJ2-2	NA	NA	CASSQTRGGTGELFF	TGTGCCAGCAGCCAAACGAGGGGAGGCACCGGGGAGCTGTTTTTT
TRBV5-1	TRBJ1-2	NA	NA	CASSLARSYGYTF	TGCGCCAGCAGCTTGGCCCGGAGCTATGGCTACACCTTC
TRBV5-4	TRBJ2-7	NA	NA	CASRYSISEDNYEQYF	TGTGCCAGCAGATATTCAATATCAGAGGACAACTACGAGCAGTACTTC
TRBV6-5	TRBJ1-4	TRBD1	NA	CASSSGQRNEKLFF	TGTGCCAGCAGTTCGGGACAGCGTAATGAAAAACTGTTTTTT
TRBV6-1	TRBJ2-3	TRBD1	NA	CASSAMTGSLTDTQYF	TGTGCCAGCAGTGCCATGACAGGGTCTCTCACAGATACGCAGTATTTT
TRBV15	TRBJ2-6	NA	once	CATSSHAGGANVLTF	TGTGCCACCAGCAGTCATGCAGGTGGGGCCAACGTCCTGACTTTC
TRBV6-5	TRBJ1-1	NA	NA	CASSYSRGGVTEAFF	TGTGCCAGCAGTTACTCTCGGGGTGGGGTCACTGAAGCTTTCTTT
TRBV6-5	TRBJ1-5	TRBD1	NA	CASKGDRSNQPQHF	TGTGCCAGCAAGGGGGACAGGTCTAATCAGCCCCAGCATTTT
TRBV2	TRBJ1-1	NA	NA	CASSVQGLNTEAFF	TGTGCCAGCAGTGTTCAGGGCTTGAACACTGAAGCTTTCTTT
TRBV29-1	TRBJ2-1	TRBD1	NA	CSVVTGGRHNEQFF	TGCAGCGTCGTTACAGGGGGGAGACACAATGAGCAGTTCTTC
TRBV7-2	TRBJ2-2	NA	NA	CASSLDSGGELFF	TGTGCCAGCAGCCTGGACTCGGGCGGGGAGCTGTTTTTT
TRBV12-5	TRBJ2-1	NA	NA	CASGLGEGVYNEQFF	TGTGCTAGTGGTTTGGGGGAGGGGGTTTATAATGAGCAGTTCTTC
TRBV5-8	TRBJ2-1	NA	NA	CASSFKGGAYNEQFF	TGTGCCAGCAGCTTTAAGGGGGGGGCCTACAATGAGCAGTTCTTC
TRBV12-2	TRBJ2-3	NA	once	CASRLVKAGGAEYTDTQYF	TGTGCAAGTCGCTTAGTAAAAGCGGGGGGCGCCGAGTATACAGATACGCAGTATTTT
TRBV28	TRBJ2-3	TRBD2	few	CAIIWTSQSTDTQYF	TGTGCCATTATCTGGACTAGCCAAAGCACAGATACGCAGTATTTT
TRBV10-2	TRBJ1-5	NA	NA	CASSESPQGLGNQPQHF	TGCGCCAGCAGTGAGAGTCCCCAGGGGTTGGGCAATCAGCCCCAGCATTTT
TRBV13	TRBJ2-7	NA	NA	CASSSSPPASPYEQYF	TGTGCCAGCAGCTCATCCCCCCCAGCTAGCCCCTACGAGCAGTACTTC
TRBV27	TRBJ1-5	TRBD1	NA	CASRFGQGRNQPQHF	TGTGCCAGCAGATTTGGACAGGGGCGCAATCAGCCCCAGCATTTT
TRBV4-1	TRBJ1-1	TRBD1	NA	CASSLYRGDEAFF	TGCGCCAGCAGCCTATACAGGGGTGATGAAGCTTTCTTT